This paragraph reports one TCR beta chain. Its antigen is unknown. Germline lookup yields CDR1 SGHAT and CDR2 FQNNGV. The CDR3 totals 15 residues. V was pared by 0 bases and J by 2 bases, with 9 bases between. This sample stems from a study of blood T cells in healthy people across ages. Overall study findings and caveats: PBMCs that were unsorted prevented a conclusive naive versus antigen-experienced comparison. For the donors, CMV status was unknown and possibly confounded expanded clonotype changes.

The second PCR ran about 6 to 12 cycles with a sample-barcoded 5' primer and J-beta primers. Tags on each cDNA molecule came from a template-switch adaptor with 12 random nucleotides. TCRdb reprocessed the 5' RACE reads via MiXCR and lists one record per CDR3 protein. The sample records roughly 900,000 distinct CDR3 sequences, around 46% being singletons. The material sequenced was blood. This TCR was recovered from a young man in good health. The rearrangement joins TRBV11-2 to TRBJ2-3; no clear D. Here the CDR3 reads CASSLDIGYTDTQYF. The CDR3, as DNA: TGTGCCAGCAGCTTAGATATCGGCTACACAGATACGCAGTATTTT.